Listed below are T cell receptor beta chains from one sample, sequenced in a study of blood T cell repertoires in COVID-19. Sequencing used immunoSEQ multiplex PCR; TCRdb keeps in-frame clones, though not all of them. The sample lists 160,000 or so clones; around 89% were seen once. The material sequenced was peripheral blood. These receptor sequences come from a man between 60 and 75 years old with acute or convalescent COVID-19. CDR3s include the opening cysteine and the closing phenylalanine or tryptophan. A D gene is named only where the DNA matches it firmly. Clone size is not always given. Where it is, it says once, few, many or a class for expanded clones.

.,TRBV6-5,.,TRBJ2-7,CASSPRRNTYEQYF,TGTGCCAGCAGTCCTAGACGGAACACCTACGAGCAGTACTTC
.,TRBV3-1/TRBV3-2,.,TRBJ1-2,CASSPAPLRFHGYTF,TGTGCCAGCAGCCCCGCCCCACTCCGATTTCATGGCTACACCTTC
TRBD1,TRBV5-1,few,TRBJ1-1,CASSPGTARNTEAFF,TGCGCCAGCAGTCCCGGGACAGCACGGAACACTGAAGCTTTCTTT
.,TRBV24-1,.,TRBJ2-5,CATSDNTQETQYF,TGTGCCACCAGTGATAATACTCAAGAGACCCAGTACTTC
.,TRBV3-1/TRBV3-2,.,TRBJ2-7,CASSQGPLAAYEQYF,TGTGCCAGCAGCCAAGGTCCCTTAGCGGCATACGAGCAGTACTTC
.,TRBV3-1/TRBV3-2,once,TRBJ1-5,CASSQDLRGSSFNQPQHF,TGTGCCAGCAGCCAAGATCTACGCGGCAGTAGTTTCAATCAGCCCCAGCATTTT
.,TRBV6-5,.,TRBJ1-4,CASSYSQGGEKLFF,TGTGCCAGCAGTTACTCCCAGGGAGGAGAAAAACTGTTTTTT
.,TRBV6-5,.,TRBJ2-7,CASSPGDLNVYEQYF,TGTGCCAGCAGCCCGGGGGACCTGAACGTCTACGAGCAGTACTTC
.,TRBV27,.,TRBJ1-1,CVTKGGLGGTTEAFF,TGTGTTACGAAGGGGGGTCTGGGAGGGACCACTGAAGCTTTCTTT
.,TRBV20-1,once,TRBJ1-4,CSASDPKGKEKLFF,TGCAGTGCTAGTGACCCTAAGGGGAAGGAAAAACTGTTTTTT
.,TRBV2,.,TRBJ1-2,CASSEGASPGYTF,TGTGCCAGCAGTGAAGGGGCCAGTCCTGGCTACACCTTC
.,TRBV27,.,TRBJ2-1,CASSFGRRGLYNEQFF,TGTGCCAGCAGTTTCGGACGACGGGGGTTATACAATGAGCAGTTCTTC
.,TRBV11-2,.,TRBJ2-5,CASSSGMQETQYF,TGTGCCAGCAGCTCGGGGATGCAAGAGACCCAGTACTTC
.,TRBV2,.,TRBJ1-1,CASSASQARTNTEAFF,TGTGCCAGCAGTGCCTCGCAGGCAAGAACGAACACTGAAGCTTTCTTT
TRBD1,TRBV19,.,TRBJ1-4,CASQIKTGTGGEKLFF,TGTGCCAGTCAGATAAAGACCGGGACAGGGGGTGAAAAACTGTTTTTT
TRBD2,TRBV4-2,.,TRBJ2-1,CASSQLSSGGAGNEQFF,TGTGCCAGCAGCCAGTTGAGTAGCGGGGGGGCCGGAAATGAGCAGTTCTTC
.,TRBV10-3,.,TRBJ1-6,CAISGDNRSPLHF,TGTGCCATCAGTGGGGACAATAGATCACCCCTCCACTTT
.,TRBV6-5,once,TRBJ1-2,CASSFYPGGYTF,TGTGCCAGCAGTTTTTATCCGGGTGGCTACACCTTC
TRBD1,TRBV6-5,few,TRBJ1-2,CASVQGQPNYGYTF,TGTGCCAGCGTACAGGGACAGCCAAACTATGGCTACACCTTC
.,TRBV10-2,.,TRBJ1-6,CASRVGHERGLAYNSPLHF,TGCGCCAGCAGGGTCGGACACGAGCGGGGTCTTGCCTATAATTCACCCCTCCACTTT
.,TRBV5-1,.,TRBJ1-1,CASSGTPGRGLNTEAFF,TGCGCCAGCAGCGGAACTCCCGGGAGGGGTCTGAACACTGAAGCTTTCTTT
.,TRBV5-6,.,TRBJ1-2,CASSLVQSYGYTF,TGTGCCAGCAGCTTGGTACAGAGCTATGGCTACACCTTC
.,TRBV30,.,TRBJ2-4,CAWSPIGVGNIQYF,TGTGCCTGGAGCCCGATAGGGGTAGGAAACATTCAGTACTTC
TRBD1,TRBV6-5,.,TRBJ2-7,CASSYSEKIGTGTYF,TGTGCCAGCAGTTACTCAGAGAAGATCGGGACAGGGACGTACTTC
.,TRBV3-1/TRBV3-2,.,TRBJ2-1,CASSQGYGTPYNEQFF,TGTGCCAGCAGCCAAGGATACGGGACACCCTACAATGAGCAGTTCTTC
.,TRBV5-1,few,TRBJ1-4,CASSPRSQSTNEKLFF,TGCGCCAGCAGCCCGAGGTCCCAGTCGACTAATGAAAAACTGTTTTTT
.,TRBV6-4,once,TRBJ1-2,CASTQEEGLNYGYTF,TGTGCCAGCACCCAGGAGGAGGGGTTGAACTATGGCTACACCTTC
TRBD1,TRBV7-2,few,TRBJ1-6,CASSLDRGVSPLHF,TGTGCCAGCAGCTTAGACAGGGGTGTTTCACCCCTCCACTTT
.,TRBV5-1,.,TRBJ2-2,CASSPLGPGDTGELFF,TGCGCCAGCAGCCCACTTGGTCCTGGTGACACCGGGGAGCTGTTTTTT
TRBD1,TRBV10-1,.,TRBJ2-7,CASSDPGQGIHEQYF,TGCGCCAGCAGTGACCCGGGACAGGGCATCCACGAGCAGTACTTC
.,TRBV10-3,.,TRBJ1-2,CAISESPRTVHGYTF,TGTGCCATCAGTGAGTCTCCCCGGACAGTCCATGGCTACACCTTC
.,TRBV30,.,TRBJ2-5,CAWSVLGTPKETQYF,TGTGCCTGGAGTGTACTCGGGACACCGAAAGAGACCCAGTACTTC
.,TRBV6-5,.,TRBJ1-5,CASRPGFGFGQPQHF,TGTGCCAGCAGACCAGGGTTTGGGTTTGGTCAGCCCCAGCATTTT
TRBD1,TRBV5-1,.,TRBJ2-3,CASRGGSTDTQYF,TGCGCCAGCAGAGGGGGCAGCACAGATACGCAGTATTTT
.,TRBV7-2,.,TRBJ2-7,CASSLTGIYEQYF,TGTGCCAGCAGCTTAACAGGGATCTACGAGCAGTACTTC
.,TRBV19,.,TRBJ1-5,CASSIGVQPQHF,TGTGCCAGTAGTATAGGAGTTCAGCCCCAGCATTTT
TRBD2,TRBV4-1,.,TRBJ2-6,CASSQEGASGGVSGANVLTF,TGCGCCAGCAGCCAAGAGGGCGCCAGCGGGGGCGTCTCTGGGGCCAACGTCCTGACTTTC
TRBD2,TRBV6-5,.,TRBJ2-2,CASTAGESNTGELFF,TGTGCCAGCACCGCGGGGGAATCGAACACCGGGGAGCTGTTTTTT
TRBD1,TRBV19,.,TRBJ1-6,CASGQGLSPLHF,TGTGCCAGTGGACAGGGCCTTTCACCCCTCCACTTT
.,TRBV9,few,TRBJ1-2,CASSVGGRVGGHGYTF,TGTGCCAGCAGCGTAGGAGGGAGGGTCGGGGGGCATGGCTACACCTTC
.,TRBV27,.,TRBJ1-5,CASSLKPGGRQPQHF,TGTGCCAGCAGTTTAAAGCCGGGGGGCAGGCAGCCCCAGCATTTT
TRBD1,TRBV5-1,.,TRBJ1-1,CASSRQPGQRISPNTEAFF,TGCGCCAGCAGCCGCCAGCCGGGACAGCGTATATCGCCCAACACTGAAGCTTTCTTT
TRBD1,TRBV9,.,TRBJ1-2,CASSVGQTNYGYTF,TGTGCCAGCAGCGTGGGACAGACTAACTATGGCTACACCTTC
.,TRBV4-1,.,TRBJ1-2,CASSQVQTGNYGYTF,TGCGCCAGCAGCCAAGTTCAGACAGGAAACTATGGCTACACCTTC
TRBD1,TRBV12-5,.,TRBJ2-1,CASGPDRGAFF,TGTGCTAGTGGACCGGACAGGGGGGCGTTCTTC
TRBD2,TRBV9,.,TRBJ2-3,CASSVSPWTSGGSDTQYF,TGTGCCAGCAGCGTAAGCCCGTGGACTAGCGGGGGGTCAGATACGCAGTATTTT
.,TRBV6-6,.,TRBJ1-4,CAGKGGGDSEKLFF,TGTGCCGGAAAGGGAGGAGGGGACTCTGAAAAACTGTTTTTT
TRBD2,TRBV5-4,.,TRBJ2-1,CASSPGGVFGNEQFF,TGTGCCAGCAGCCCCGGGGGGGTTTTTGGCAATGAGCAGTTCTTC
.,TRBV3-1/TRBV3-2,.,TRBJ1-1,CASSDGGWRTGTEAFF,TGTGCCAGCAGTGATGGAGGGTGGCGTACTGGCACTGAAGCTTTCTTT
TRBD2,TRBV5-8,.,TRBJ2-7,CASTQRGSSYEQHF,TGTGCCAGCACCCAGCGGGGCAGCTCCTACGAGCAGCACTTC
TRBD2,TRBV5-1,.,TRBJ2-5,CASSWGGETQYF,TGCGCCAGCAGCTGGGGGGGAGAGACCCAGTACTTC
.,TRBV3-1/TRBV3-2,.,TRBJ1-6,CASSQGTGYNSPLHF,TGTGCCAGCAGCCAAGGTACAGGTTATAATTCACCCCTCCACTTT
TRBD1,TRBV5-5,.,TRBJ2-7,CASSEAGTGGYEQYF,TGTGCCAGCAGCGAAGCCGGGACAGGGGGTTACGAGCAGTACTTC
TRBD1,TRBV29-1,few,TRBJ2-2,CSVEITGTVNTGELFF,TGCAGCGTTGAGATTACCGGGACAGTTAACACCGGGGAGCTGTTTTTT